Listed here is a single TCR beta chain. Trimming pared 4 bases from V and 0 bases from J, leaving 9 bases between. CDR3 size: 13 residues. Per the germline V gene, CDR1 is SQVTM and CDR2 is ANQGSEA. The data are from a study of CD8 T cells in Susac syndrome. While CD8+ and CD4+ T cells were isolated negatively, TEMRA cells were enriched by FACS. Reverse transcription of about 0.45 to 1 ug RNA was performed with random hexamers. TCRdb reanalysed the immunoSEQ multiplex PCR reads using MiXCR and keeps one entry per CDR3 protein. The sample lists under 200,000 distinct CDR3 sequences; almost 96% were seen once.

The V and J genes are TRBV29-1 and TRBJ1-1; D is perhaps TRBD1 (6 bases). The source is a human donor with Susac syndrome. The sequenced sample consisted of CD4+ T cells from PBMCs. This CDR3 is CSVVRGLNTEAFF. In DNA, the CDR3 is TGCAGCGTTGTGAGGGGGTTGAACACTGAAGCTTTCTTT.